The present entry profiles one TCR beta chain with its context. The target antigen is unknown. PCR involved 60 Vbeta and 13 Jbeta primers. In the source study's methods: Later work found tens of millions of unique TCR beta chains, with about 10 million shared. TCRdb keeps only in-frame clones here, not all; method: immunoSEQ multiplex PCR. From that table come the V and J calls and clone size; the DNA was used to work out D and trimming. The sample table includes about 200,000 clones. The junction had 5 bases not matched to a gene; V was cut back by 8 bases and J by 6 bases. This CDR3 has 12 residues. Germline CDR1 is SGHRS and CDR2 is YFSETQ. The entry originates in a study of cytomegalovirus exposure and HLA in healthy donors. Findings of the study overall: Productive status was seen about 90% or about 30% of the time for most TCR beta V segments in an earlier analysis. A reported reduction in N-insertions relative to the approximately 600-donor mean was seen in an Asian-associated ancestry cluster in a later analysis.

J is TRBJ2-7 and V is TRBV5-1; 10 nucleotides line up with TRBD1. The receptor was isolated from a girl aged 2 to 10 in good health and CMV-seropositive. The sequenced sample consisted of PBMCs. CDR3 sequence: CASRGQGREQYF. For the CDR3, the DNA is TGCGCCAGTCGGGGACAGGGGCGCGAGCAGTACTTC.